A selection of T cell receptor beta chains follows, all from one sample in a study of T cells after somatic rescue of genetic block. Sequenced by immunoSEQ multiplex PCR; TCRdb stores in-frame clones only, minus some. The sample holds roughly 120,000 clones; about 90% are singletons and the top ten take about 1.5%. Sequenced sample: peripheral blood mononuclear cells (PBMCs). These receptors all come from a woman under 30. The CDR3 runs from the conserved cysteine through the conserved F or W. The order of the fields is CDR3 protein, CDR3 DNA, D gene, J gene, V gene, clone size. D genes are given only for firm matches. The size entry is marked missing in some rows and otherwise reads once, few, many or a size class.

CDR3: CASSLTEGQPQHF
DNA: TGTGCCAGCAGCTTAACGGAGGGTCAGCCCCAGCATTTT
D: .
J: TRBJ1-5
V: TRBV7-3
size: .

CDR3: CASSSGKTYEQYF
DNA: TGTGCCAGCAGCTCCGGGAAGACCTACGAGCAGTACTTC
D: .
J: TRBJ2-7
V: TRBV7-6
size: .

CDR3: CASSLGDPTPNEQYF
DNA: TGCGCCAGCAGCTTGGGGGACCCCACCCCCAACGAGCAGTACTTC
D: .
J: TRBJ2-7
V: TRBV5-1
size: .

CDR3: CAWSKNTEAFF
DNA: TGTGCCTGGAGCAAGAACACTGAAGCTTTCTTT
D: .
J: TRBJ1-1
V: TRBV30
size: .

CDR3: CASSRGTNYGYTF
DNA: TGTGCCAGTAGTAGAGGAACTAACTATGGCTACACCTTC
D: .
J: TRBJ1-2
V: TRBV19
size: .

CDR3: CASSPPKGGDNSPLHF
DNA: TGTGCCAGCTCACCACCGAAGGGAGGAGATAATTCACCCCTCCACTTT
D: .
J: TRBJ1-6
V: TRBV18
size: .

CDR3: CASSLGENYGYTF
DNA: TGTGCCAGCAGCTTAGGGGAAAACTATGGCTACACCTTC
D: .
J: TRBJ1-2
V: TRBV5-6
size: .

CDR3: CSVEAAGPYGYTF
DNA: TGCAGCGTTGAGGCGGCAGGGCCCTATGGCTACACCTTC
D: .
J: TRBJ1-2
V: TRBV29-1
size: .

CDR3: CASSLAPGQGAWFTF
DNA: TGTGCCAGCAGCCTAGCCCCCGGACAGGGGGCGTGGTTCACCTTC
D: TRBD1
J: TRBJ1-2
V: TRBV7-2
size: .

CDR3: CSVVSLGSAQETQYF
DNA: TGCAGCGTTGTGAGCTTGGGGTCCGCCCAAGAGACCCAGTACTTC
D: .
J: TRBJ2-5
V: TRBV29-1
size: .

CDR3: CASSRSETQYF
DNA: TGCGCCAGCAGCCGCAGCGAGACCCAGTACTTC
D: .
J: TRBJ2-5
V: TRBV10-2
size: .

CDR3: CASSLAQGAEGYTF
DNA: TGTGCCAGCAGCTTAGCGCAGGGGGCGGAGGGCTACACCTTC
D: TRBD1
J: TRBJ1-2
V: TRBV7-9
size: .

CDR3: CAISESATDYGYTF
DNA: TGTGCCATCAGTGAGTCGGCGACAGACTATGGCTACACCTTC
D: .
J: TRBJ1-2
V: TRBV10-3
size: .

CDR3: CASSDQTGYGYTF
DNA: TGTGCCAGCAGCGACCAGACAGGCTATGGCTACACCTTC
D: .
J: TRBJ1-2
V: TRBV7-2
size: .

CDR3: CASSARGGGTDTQYF
DNA: TGTGCCAGCAGCGCGCGGGGGGGCGGAACAGATACGCAGTATTTT
D: TRBD2
J: TRBJ2-3
V: TRBV9
size: .

CDR3: CASSPPNRGLGTGELFF
DNA: TGTGCCAGTAGCCCCCCGAACAGGGGGCTTGGCACCGGGGAGCTGTTTTTT
D: TRBD1
J: TRBJ2-2
V: TRBV19
size: .

CDR3: CASSLVPRDYGYTF
DNA: TGTGCCAGCAGCTTGGTCCCAAGGGATTATGGCTACACCTTC
D: .
J: TRBJ1-2
V: TRBV5-5
size: .

CDR3: CASSLYPLGGSTDTQYF
DNA: TGTGCCAGCAGTTTATATCCTCTCGGGGGGAGCACAGATACGCAGTATTTT
D: TRBD2
J: TRBJ2-3
V: TRBV28
size: .

CDR3: CASSGNEQGAGEQYF
DNA: TGTGCCAGCAGCGGGAACGAGCAGGGGGCAGGAGAGCAGTACTTC
D: TRBD1
J: TRBJ2-7
V: TRBV7-9
size: .

CDR3: CASSPVGDGGRVNFYTF
DNA: TGTGCCAGCTCACCAGTTGGGGATGGGGGCCGGGTGAACTTCTACACCTTC
D: .
J: TRBJ1-2
V: TRBV18
size: .

CDR3: CASSARQGTGEKLFF
DNA: TGTGCCAGCAGCGCCCGACAGGGGACGGGTGAAAAACTGTTTTTT
D: TRBD1
J: TRBJ1-4
V: TRBV9
size: .

CDR3: CASGNGGGYTF
DNA: TGTGCCAGCGGGAACGGGGGCGGCTACACCTTC
D: .
J: TRBJ1-2
V: TRBV6-5
size: .

CDR3: CASSWTSGGTGELFF
DNA: TGCGCCAGCAGCTGGACTAGCGGGGGCACCGGGGAGCTGTTTTTT
D: TRBD2
J: TRBJ2-2
V: TRBV5-1
size: .

CDR3: CASSQDNTEAFF
DNA: TGTGCCAGTAGCCAGGATAACACTGAAGCTTTCTTT
D: .
J: TRBJ1-1
V: TRBV19
size: .

CDR3: CASSSAYEQYF
DNA: TGCGCCAGCAGCTCAGCCTACGAGCAGTACTTC
D: .
J: TRBJ2-7
V: TRBV5-1
size: .

CDR3: CASSARLAGGYNEQFF
DNA: TGTGCCAGCAGCGCGAGACTAGCGGGGGGGTACAATGAGCAGTTCTTC
D: TRBD2
J: TRBJ2-1
V: TRBV9
size: .

CDR3: CAWSVRRGDTEAFF
DNA: TGTGCCTGGAGTGTAAGGAGGGGGGACACTGAAGCTTTCTTT
D: .
J: TRBJ1-1
V: TRBV30
size: few

CDR3: CASSLGLGSPLHF
DNA: TGTGCCAGCAGCTTAGGGCTGGGGTCACCCCTCCACTTT
D: .
J: TRBJ1-6
V: TRBV7-2
size: few

CDR3: CASSHERQGYTIYF
DNA: TGCGCCAGCAGCCACGAACGACAGGGCTACACCATATATTTT
D: TRBD1
J: TRBJ1-3
V: TRBV4-3
size: .

CDR3: CAWRHDKTEQFF
DNA: TGTGCCTGGAGGCATGATAAAACCGAGCAGTTCTTC
D: .
J: TRBJ2-1
V: TRBV30
size: .

CDR3: CASSYSASQPQHF
DNA: TGTGCCAGCAGTTACTCCGCGTCCCAGCCCCAGCATTTT
D: .
J: TRBJ1-5
V: TRBV6-5
size: once

CDR3: CASSLGGAPYGYTF
DNA: TGTGCCAGCAGTTTGGGGGGCGCTCCCTATGGCTACACCTTC
D: .
J: TRBJ1-2
V: TRBV28
size: .

CDR3: CASSQTTAGGQETQYF
DNA: TGTGCCAGCAGCCAAACCACAGCGGGGGGGCAAGAGACCCAGTACTTC
D: TRBD2
J: TRBJ2-5
V: TRBV5-8
size: .

CDR3: CASSLRRGGEGATEAFF
DNA: TGTGCCAGCAGTTTACGCAGGGGAGGGGAGGGGGCCACTGAAGCTTTCTTT
D: TRBD1
J: TRBJ1-1
V: TRBV27
size: .

CDR3: CASSPRGTANTEAFF
DNA: TGTGCCAGCAGCCCCCGAGGCACGGCGAACACTGAAGCTTTCTTT
D: .
J: TRBJ1-1
V: TRBV11-2
size: few

CDR3: CASKGSLDEQFF
DNA: TGTGCCAGCAAGGGCAGCCTAGATGAGCAGTTCTTC
D: .
J: TRBJ2-1
V: TRBV6-1
size: .

CDR3: CASSQVGGNQPQHF
DNA: TGCGCCAGCAGCCAAGTCGGGGGCAATCAGCCCCAGCATTTT
D: .
J: TRBJ1-5
V: TRBV4-3
size: .

CDR3: CASGIGSGANVLTF
DNA: TGTGCCAGCGGGATCGGCTCTGGGGCCAACGTCCTGACTTTC
D: .
J: TRBJ2-6
V: TRBV28
size: .

CDR3: CASSPQGREKLFF
DNA: TGTGCCAGCAGCCCCCAGGGGAGGGAAAAACTGTTTTTT
D: .
J: TRBJ1-4
V: TRBV7-2
size: .

CDR3: CASSLTGGGGETQYF
DNA: TGTGCCAGCAGCTTGACAGGAGGGGGGGGAGAGACCCAGTACTTC
D: .
J: TRBJ2-5
V: TRBV7-6
size: .

CDR3: CAILMRDVSYGYTF
DNA: TGTGCCATTTTGATGAGGGACGTGTCGTATGGCTACACCTTC
D: .
J: TRBJ1-2
V: TRBV2
size: .

CDR3: CASSPDPYRASGYGYTF
DNA: TGTGCCAGCAGCCCAGACCCCTACAGGGCATCAGGCTATGGCTACACCTTC
D: .
J: TRBJ1-2
V: TRBV7-8
size: .

CDR3: CASGNNRLLAFF
DNA: TGTGCCAGCGGGAATAACAGGCTTTTGGCTTTCTTT
D: .
J: TRBJ1-1
V: TRBV6-1
size: .

CDR3: CASSPELATFYEQYF
DNA: TGTGCCAGCAGTCCTGAACTAGCTACCTTTTACGAGCAGTACTTC
D: .
J: TRBJ2-7
V: TRBV27
size: .

CDR3: CASSRSAKQGDTQYF
DNA: TGTGCCAGCAGCCGATCGGCGAAGCAGGGGGATACGCAGTATTTT
D: .
J: TRBJ2-3
V: TRBV7-3
size: .

CDR3: CASSLWAGSSGNTIYF
DNA: TGTGCCAGCAGCTTATGGGCAGGGTCCTCTGGAAACACCATATATTTT
D: .
J: TRBJ1-3
V: TRBV11-3
size: .

CDR3: CATPARGVWDTQYF
DNA: TGTGCCACCCCGGCCCGGGGGGTCTGGGATACGCAGTATTTT
D: TRBD2
J: TRBJ2-3
V: TRBV7-2
size: .

CDR3: CATRGLAGLYQETQYF
DNA: TGTGCCACCCGGGGACTAGCGGGACTGTACCAAGAGACCCAGTACTTC
D: TRBD2
J: TRBJ2-5
V: TRBV10-3
size: .

CDR3: CASNEAGVANYGYTF
DNA: TGTGCCAGCAACGAGGCAGGGGTCGCTAACTATGGCTACACCTTC
D: .
J: TRBJ1-2
V: TRBV2
size: .

CDR3: CASSFSGTGKDEQYF
DNA: TGTGCCAGCAGCTTTTCCGGGACAGGGAAGGACGAGCAGTACTTC
D: TRBD1
J: TRBJ2-7
V: TRBV5-4
size: .

CDR3: CASSFTGEVNQPQHF
DNA: TGCGCCAGCAGCTTCACAGGGGAGGTCAATCAGCCCCAGCATTTT
D: TRBD1
J: TRBJ1-5
V: TRBV4-1
size: few

CDR3: CASSLGSNQPQHF
DNA: TGTGCCAGCAGCTTGGGCAGCAATCAGCCCCAGCATTTT
D: .
J: TRBJ1-5
V: TRBV5-5
size: once

CDR3: CASSPRRLASGELFF
DNA: TGTGCCAGCAGCCCCAGAAGACTAGCGTCCGGGGAGCTGTTTTTT
D: TRBD2
J: TRBJ2-2
V: TRBV7-9
size: .

CDR3: CASLPGLAGTYEQYF
DNA: TGTGCCAGCCTGCCTGGGCTAGCGGGGACCTACGAGCAGTACTTC
D: TRBD2
J: TRBJ2-7
V: TRBV7-2
size: .